A selection of T cell receptor beta chains follows, all from one sample in a study of blood T cell repertoires in COVID-19. Clones were sequenced by immunoSEQ multiplex PCR, and TCRdb holds only the in-frame ones, with some missing. Seen here are roughly 300,000 clones, 70% to 90% observed once, and the top ten hold approximately 5.3%. Material: PBMCs or T cells enriched from blood (not recorded which). Source of these receptors: a woman in her twenties or thirties who had recovered from COVID-19. The CDR3 runs from the conserved cysteine through the conserved F or W. Fields, in order: J gene, V gene, clone size, CDR3 length, D gene, CDR3 DNA, CDR3 protein. A D gene is named only where the DNA matches it firmly. Clone size is stated in some rows and not others, as once, few, many or a class when expanded.

j_call: TRBJ1-6
v_call: TRBV28
clone_size: NA
cdr3_length: 18
d_call: NA
cdr3_nt: TGTGCCAGCAGTTTATATAGATCCGTTGGCTCCTATAATTCACCCCTCCACTTT
cdr3_aa: CASSLYRSVGSYNSPLHF

j_call: TRBJ1-2
v_call: TRBV10-3
clone_size: NA
cdr3_length: 13
d_call: NA
cdr3_nt: TGTGCCATCAGTGACCCTTCTAACTATGGCTACACCTTC
cdr3_aa: CAISDPSNYGYTF

j_call: TRBJ2-2
v_call: TRBV5-1
clone_size: NA
cdr3_length: 17
d_call: TRBD2
cdr3_nt: TGCGCCAGCAGCCCAATCGGGCTAGCGGCGAACACCGGGGAGCTGTTTTTT
cdr3_aa: CASSPIGLAANTGELFF

j_call: TRBJ1-4
v_call: TRBV7-6
clone_size: NA
cdr3_length: 15
d_call: NA
cdr3_nt: TGTGCCAGCAGCTTAGTCGCAGGGTTCAATGAAAAACTGTTTTTT
cdr3_aa: CASSLVAGFNEKLFF

j_call: TRBJ2-1
v_call: TRBV21-1
clone_size: NA
cdr3_length: 13
d_call: NA
cdr3_nt: TGTGCCAGTTCCGGGTGCAGTAACAATGAGCAGTTCTTC
cdr3_aa: CASSGCSNNEQFF

j_call: TRBJ2-1
v_call: TRBV24-1
clone_size: few
cdr3_length: 11
d_call: TRBD1
cdr3_nt: TGTGCCACTGGGACAGCAACTGAGCAGTTCTTC
cdr3_aa: CATGTATEQFF

j_call: TRBJ1-2
v_call: TRBV19
clone_size: NA
cdr3_length: 14
d_call: NA
cdr3_nt: TGTGCCAGTAGTACAACAACAGCTAACTATGGCTACACCTTC
cdr3_aa: CASSTTTANYGYTF

j_call: TRBJ1-2
v_call: TRBV7-3
clone_size: once
cdr3_length: 12
d_call: NA
cdr3_nt: TGTGCCAGCAGCTTTAGGGGTGGCGGCTACACCTTC
cdr3_aa: CASSFRGGGYTF

j_call: TRBJ2-7
v_call: TRBV3-1/TRBV3-2
clone_size: NA
cdr3_length: 15
d_call: TRBD2
cdr3_nt: TGTGCCAGCAGCCAAGACGGGGGGTACCGCGACGAGCAGTACTTC
cdr3_aa: CASSQDGGYRDEQYF

j_call: TRBJ1-6
v_call: TRBV28
clone_size: NA
cdr3_length: 17
d_call: NA
cdr3_nt: TGTGCCAGCAGTTTATACGGCACGCAGGGATTGGATTCACCCCTCCACTTT
cdr3_aa: CASSLYGTQGLDSPLHF

j_call: TRBJ2-2
v_call: TRBV5-1
clone_size: NA
cdr3_length: 14
d_call: TRBD2
cdr3_nt: TGCGCCAGCAAACTAGCGGGGACTACCGGGGAGCTGTTTTTT
cdr3_aa: CASKLAGTTGELFF

j_call: TRBJ2-3
v_call: TRBV18
clone_size: NA
cdr3_length: 14
d_call: NA
cdr3_nt: TGTGCCAGCTCCCAGCTACAGGGGACTGATACGCAGTATTTT
cdr3_aa: CASSQLQGTDTQYF

j_call: TRBJ1-2
v_call: TRBV29-1
clone_size: NA
cdr3_length: 13
d_call: NA
cdr3_nt: TGCAGCGTTGAAGTTTGGGGGGACTATGGCTACACCTTC
cdr3_aa: CSVEVWGDYGYTF

j_call: TRBJ1-1
v_call: TRBV7-3
clone_size: NA
cdr3_length: 15
d_call: NA
cdr3_nt: TGTGCCAGCAGCGCGTTAAGCAGAGAGGGCGATGAAGCTTTCTTT
cdr3_aa: CASSALSREGDEAFF

j_call: TRBJ1-1
v_call: TRBV5-1
clone_size: NA
cdr3_length: 15
d_call: NA
cdr3_nt: TGCGCCAGCAGCTTGGTTAGGGCCGGGGGCACTGAAGCTTTCTTT
cdr3_aa: CASSLVRAGGTEAFF

j_call: TRBJ1-6
v_call: TRBV11-2
clone_size: NA
cdr3_length: 14
d_call: NA
cdr3_nt: TGTGCCAGCAGCTTAGAGTTCGGGGTAGGACCCCTCCACTTT
cdr3_aa: CASSLEFGVGPLHF

j_call: TRBJ2-1
v_call: TRBV9
clone_size: NA
cdr3_length: 16
d_call: TRBD2
cdr3_nt: TGTGCCAGCAGCCCAGCAGGGAGCGGGGGGTACAATGAGCAGTTCTTC
cdr3_aa: CASSPAGSGGYNEQFF

j_call: TRBJ1-1
v_call: TRBV2
clone_size: NA
cdr3_length: 16
d_call: NA
cdr3_nt: TGTGCCAGCAGTGAAGCGCTTCAGGGTCTGAACACTGAAGCTTTCTTT
cdr3_aa: CASSEALQGLNTEAFF

j_call: TRBJ1-1
v_call: TRBV5-1
clone_size: NA
cdr3_length: 15
d_call: TRBD1
cdr3_nt: TGCGCCAGCAGCCAGGACACAGGGGGAGAAGGTCGGGCTTTCTTT
cdr3_aa: CASSQDTGGEGRAFF

j_call: TRBJ1-3
v_call: TRBV4-2
clone_size: NA
cdr3_length: 17
d_call: NA
cdr3_nt: TGTGCCAGCAGCCAAGATATTGGCATTTACTCTGGAAACACCATATATTTT
cdr3_aa: CASSQDIGIYSGNTIYF

j_call: TRBJ2-2
v_call: TRBV13
clone_size: NA
cdr3_length: 22
d_call: TRBD1
cdr3_nt: TGTGCCAGCAGCTTAGGCCTCGTACGGGAGATCCGGGACAGGGGGCATACCGGGGAGCTGTTTTTT
cdr3_aa: CASSLGLVREIRDRGHTGELFF

j_call: TRBJ1-6
v_call: TRBV12-3/TRBV12-4
clone_size: NA
cdr3_length: 13
d_call: NA
cdr3_nt: TGTGCCAGCAGTTCTACAGCTCGTTGGGCCCTCCACTTT
cdr3_aa: CASSSTARWALHF

j_call: TRBJ1-2
v_call: TRBV11-2
clone_size: NA
cdr3_length: 9
d_call: NA
cdr3_nt: TGTGCCAGCAGCCCCCCCTATACCTTC
cdr3_aa: CASSPPYTF

j_call: TRBJ2-7
v_call: TRBV18
clone_size: NA
cdr3_length: 15
d_call: NA
cdr3_nt: TGTGCCAGCTCACCTAGACAGGTCCCAACCTACGAGCAGTACTTC
cdr3_aa: CASSPRQVPTYEQYF

j_call: TRBJ2-7
v_call: TRBV28
clone_size: NA
cdr3_length: 14
d_call: TRBD1
cdr3_nt: TGTGCCAGCAGAACAGGGGGCATCTCCTACGAGCAGTACTTC
cdr3_aa: CASRTGGISYEQYF

j_call: TRBJ1-6
v_call: TRBV19
clone_size: once
cdr3_length: 16
d_call: NA
cdr3_nt: TGTGCCAGTAGTATGACGGCCCCCTCGCCGGGTTCACCCCTCCACTTT
cdr3_aa: CASSMTAPSPGSPLHF

j_call: TRBJ1-3
v_call: TRBV5-1
clone_size: NA
cdr3_length: 15
d_call: TRBD1
cdr3_nt: TGCGCCAGCAGAGCGACAGGGCCATTCGAAAACACCATATATTTT
cdr3_aa: CASRATGPFENTIYF

j_call: TRBJ2-7
v_call: TRBV11-2
clone_size: NA
cdr3_length: 16
d_call: NA
cdr3_nt: TGTGCCAGCAGCTTAGGACAACTGGGGGGATTTTACGAGCAGTACTTC
cdr3_aa: CASSLGQLGGFYEQYF

j_call: TRBJ2-3
v_call: TRBV7-9
clone_size: NA
cdr3_length: 14
d_call: NA
cdr3_nt: TGTGCCAGCAGCTGGGAGACGGGCACAGATACGCAGTATTTT
cdr3_aa: CASSWETGTDTQYF

j_call: TRBJ1-1
v_call: TRBV28
clone_size: NA
cdr3_length: 15
d_call: NA
cdr3_nt: TGTGCCAGCAGCGCCAGCTTGGGAGGGAACACTGAAGCTTTCTTT
cdr3_aa: CASSASLGGNTEAFF

j_call: TRBJ1-5
v_call: TRBV5-6
clone_size: once
cdr3_length: 14
d_call: NA
cdr3_nt: TGTGCCAGCAGCTTGGTGGGGGGAGGTCAGCCCCAGCATTTT
cdr3_aa: CASSLVGGGQPQHF

j_call: TRBJ1-2
v_call: TRBV6-5
clone_size: NA
cdr3_length: 13
d_call: TRBD1
cdr3_nt: TGTGCCAGCAAGAGGGACAGGGACTATGGCTACACCTTC
cdr3_aa: CASKRDRDYGYTF

j_call: TRBJ1-5
v_call: TRBV18
clone_size: NA
cdr3_length: 14
d_call: TRBD1
cdr3_nt: TGTGCCAGCTCACCAACAGGGGGAAATCAGCCCCAGCATTTT
cdr3_aa: CASSPTGGNQPQHF

j_call: TRBJ2-7
v_call: TRBV6-5
clone_size: NA
cdr3_length: 15
d_call: TRBD2
cdr3_nt: TGTGCCAGCCATACGGGACTAGCGGGGGACTACGAGCAGTACTTC
cdr3_aa: CASHTGLAGDYEQYF